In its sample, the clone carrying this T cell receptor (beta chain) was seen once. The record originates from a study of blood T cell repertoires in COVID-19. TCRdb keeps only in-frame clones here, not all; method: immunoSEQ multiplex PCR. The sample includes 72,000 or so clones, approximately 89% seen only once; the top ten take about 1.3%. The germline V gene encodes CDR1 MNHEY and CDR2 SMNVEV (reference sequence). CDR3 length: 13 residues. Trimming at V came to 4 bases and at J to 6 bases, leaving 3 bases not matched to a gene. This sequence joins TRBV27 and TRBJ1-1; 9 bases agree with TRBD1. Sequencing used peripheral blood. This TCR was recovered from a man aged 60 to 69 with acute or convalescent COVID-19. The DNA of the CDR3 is TGTGCCAGCAGTTCCGGACAGGGGTCTGAAGCTTTCTTT. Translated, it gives CASSSGQGSEAFF.